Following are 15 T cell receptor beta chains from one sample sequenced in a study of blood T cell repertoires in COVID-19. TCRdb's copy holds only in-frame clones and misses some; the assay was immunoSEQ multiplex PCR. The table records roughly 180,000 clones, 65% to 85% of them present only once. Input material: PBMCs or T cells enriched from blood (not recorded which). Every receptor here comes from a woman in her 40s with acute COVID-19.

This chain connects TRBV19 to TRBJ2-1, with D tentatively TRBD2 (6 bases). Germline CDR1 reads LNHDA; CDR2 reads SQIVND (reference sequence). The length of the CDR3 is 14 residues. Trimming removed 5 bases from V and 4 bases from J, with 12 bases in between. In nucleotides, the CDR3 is TGTGCCAGTAGTGCCTGGGGGACTTACAATGAGCAGTTCTTC. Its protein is CASSAWGTYNEQFF.

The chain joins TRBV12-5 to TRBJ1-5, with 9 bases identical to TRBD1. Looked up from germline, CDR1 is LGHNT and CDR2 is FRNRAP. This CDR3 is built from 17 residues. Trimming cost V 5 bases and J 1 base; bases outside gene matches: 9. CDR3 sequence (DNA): TGTGCTAGTGGTCAAACTACCGGGACAGGGAGCAATCAGCCCCAGCATTTT. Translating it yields CASGQTTGTGSNQPQHF. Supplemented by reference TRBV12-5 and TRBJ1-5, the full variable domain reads DARVTQTPRHKVTEMGQEVTMRCQPILGHNTVFWYRQTMMQGLELLAYFRNRAPLDDSGMPKDRFSAEMPDATLATLKIQPSEPRDSAVYFCASGQTTGTGSNQPQHFGDGTRLSIL.

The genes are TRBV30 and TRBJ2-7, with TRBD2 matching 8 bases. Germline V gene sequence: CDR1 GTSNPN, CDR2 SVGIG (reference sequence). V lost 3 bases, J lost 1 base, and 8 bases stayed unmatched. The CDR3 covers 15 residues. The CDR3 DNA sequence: TGTGCCTGGAGCCTTCTAGCGGGCAATTCCTACGAGCAGTACTTC. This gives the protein CAWSLLAGNSYEQYF.

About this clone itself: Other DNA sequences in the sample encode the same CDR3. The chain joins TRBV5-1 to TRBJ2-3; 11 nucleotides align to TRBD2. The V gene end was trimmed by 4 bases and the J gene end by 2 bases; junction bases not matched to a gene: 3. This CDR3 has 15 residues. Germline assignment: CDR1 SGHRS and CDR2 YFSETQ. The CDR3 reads CASSLLAGVTDTQYF. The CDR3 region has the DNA TGCGCCAGCAGCCTACTAGCGGGAGTCACAGATACGCAGTATTTT. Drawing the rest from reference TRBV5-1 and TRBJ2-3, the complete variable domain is KAGVTQTPRYLIKTRGQQVTLSCSPISGHRSVSWYQQTPGQGLQFLFEYFSETQRNKGNFPGRFSGRQFSNSRSEMNVSTLELGDSALYLCASSLLAGVTDTQYFGPGTRLTVL.

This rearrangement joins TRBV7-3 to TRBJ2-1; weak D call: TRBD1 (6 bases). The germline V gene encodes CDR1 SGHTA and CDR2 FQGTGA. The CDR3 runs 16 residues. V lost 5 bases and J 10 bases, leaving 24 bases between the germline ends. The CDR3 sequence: CASSRRSGTTLAEQFF. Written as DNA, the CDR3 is TGTGCCAGCAGCCGACGGTCCGGGACAACTCTCGCCGAGCAGTTCTTC.

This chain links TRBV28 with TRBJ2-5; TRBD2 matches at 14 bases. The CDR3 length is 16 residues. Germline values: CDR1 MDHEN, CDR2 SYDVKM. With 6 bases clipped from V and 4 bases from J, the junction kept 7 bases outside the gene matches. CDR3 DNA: TGTGCCAGCAGGGAGGGACTAGCGGGGGCGGGAGAGACCCAGTACTTC. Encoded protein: CASREGLAGAGETQYF.

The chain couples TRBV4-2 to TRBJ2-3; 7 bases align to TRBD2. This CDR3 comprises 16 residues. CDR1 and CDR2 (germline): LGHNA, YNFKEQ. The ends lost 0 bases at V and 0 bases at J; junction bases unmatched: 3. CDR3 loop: CASSQELAASTDTQYF. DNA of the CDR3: TGTGCCAGCAGCCAAGAGCTAGCGGCTAGCACAGATACGCAGTATTTT.

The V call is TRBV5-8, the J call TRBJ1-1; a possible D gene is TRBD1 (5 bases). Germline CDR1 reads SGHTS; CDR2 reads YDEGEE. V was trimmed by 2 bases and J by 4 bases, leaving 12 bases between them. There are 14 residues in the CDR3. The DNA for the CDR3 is TGTGCCAGCAGCTTCGGGGGTGGTGGCACTGAAGCTTTCTTT. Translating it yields CASSFGGGGTEAFF.

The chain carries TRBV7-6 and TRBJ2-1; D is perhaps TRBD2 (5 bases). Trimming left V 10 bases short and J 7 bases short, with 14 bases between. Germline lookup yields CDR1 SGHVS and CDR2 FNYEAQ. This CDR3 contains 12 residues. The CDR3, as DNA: TGTGCCAACTCTAGCTGGAGGAATGAGCAGTTCTTC. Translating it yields CANSSWRNEQFF.

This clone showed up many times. CDR3 nucleotide sequence: TGTGCCATCAGACTATACCGCACAGATACGCAGTATTTT. As protein: CAIRLYRTDTQYF. The gene calls are TRBV6-5 and TRBJ2-3; tentatively, D is TRBD2 (5 bases). Trimming cost V 10 bases and J 1 base, with 12 bases left between them. Germline V lookup: CDR1 MNHEY, CDR2 SVGAGI. The CDR3 has 13 residues.

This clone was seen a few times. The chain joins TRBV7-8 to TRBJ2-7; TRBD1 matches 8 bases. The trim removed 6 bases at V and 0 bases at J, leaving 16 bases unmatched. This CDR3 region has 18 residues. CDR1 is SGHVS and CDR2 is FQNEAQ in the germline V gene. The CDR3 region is CASRRIGTGVLSSYEQYF. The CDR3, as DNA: TGTGCCAGCAGGCGAATAGGGACAGGCGTACTTAGCTCCTACGAGCAGTACTTC.

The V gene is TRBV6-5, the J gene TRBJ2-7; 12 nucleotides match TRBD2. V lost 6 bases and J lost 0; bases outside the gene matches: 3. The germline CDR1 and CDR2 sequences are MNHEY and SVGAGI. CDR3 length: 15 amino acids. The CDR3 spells CASSTTSGSSYEQYV. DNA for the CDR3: TGTGCCAGCAGCACGACTAGCGGGAGCTCCTACGAGCAGTACGTC.

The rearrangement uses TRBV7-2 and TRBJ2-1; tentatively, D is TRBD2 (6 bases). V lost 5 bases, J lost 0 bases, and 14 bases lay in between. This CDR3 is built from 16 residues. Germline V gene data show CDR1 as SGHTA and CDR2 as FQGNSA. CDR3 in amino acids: CASSTSSGISYNEQFF. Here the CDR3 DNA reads TGTGCCAGCAGCACCAGTAGCGGAATCTCCTACAATGAGCAGTTCTTC. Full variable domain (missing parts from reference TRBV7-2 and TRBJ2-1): GAGVSQSPSNKVTEKGKDVELRCDPISGHTALYWYRQSLGQGLEFLIYFQGNSAPDKSGLPSDRFSAERTGGSVSTLTIQRTQQEDSAVYLCASSTSSGISYNEQFFGPGTRLTVL.

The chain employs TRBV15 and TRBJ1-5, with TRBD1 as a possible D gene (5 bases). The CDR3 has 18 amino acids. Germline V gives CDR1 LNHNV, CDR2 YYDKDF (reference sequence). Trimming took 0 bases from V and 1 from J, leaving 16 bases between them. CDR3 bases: TGTGCCACCAGCAGAGATATTTCAGGTGGGGGGAGCAATCAGCCCCAGCATTTT. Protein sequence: CATSRDISGGGSNQPQHF.

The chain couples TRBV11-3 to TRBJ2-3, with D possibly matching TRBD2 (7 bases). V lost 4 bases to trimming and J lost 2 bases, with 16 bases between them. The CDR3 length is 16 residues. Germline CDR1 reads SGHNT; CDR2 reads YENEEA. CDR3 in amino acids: CASSSLAGAVTDTQYF. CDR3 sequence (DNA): TGTGCCAGCAGCTCTCTTGCGGGGGCGGTCACAGATACGCAGTATTTT.